These 20 T cell receptor beta chains came from one sample sequenced in a study of blood T cell repertoires in COVID-19. Libraries were prepared by immunoSEQ multiplex PCR; TCRdb keeps only in-frame clonotypes and omits some of them. Among some 400,000 clones, roughly 89% were seen once, and the ten largest hold 1.7%. The sample was PBMCs or T cells enriched from blood (not recorded which). Every receptor here comes from a woman in her 30s who had recovered from COVID-19.

The chain employs TRBV19 and TRBJ1-5, with D possibly matching TRBD1 (5 bases). Germline values: CDR1 LNHDA, CDR2 SQIVND (reference sequence). V was pared by 1 base and J by 6 bases, with 10 bases between. This CDR3 comprises 14 residues. CDR3 sequence (DNA): TGTGCCAGTAGTATAGCCGCGGGACGTCAGCCCCAGCATTTT. It is translated as CASSIAAGRQPQHF.

V gene TRBV30 combines with J gene TRBJ1-2; TRBD1 matches 9 bases. The CDR3 contains 15 residues. The J segment lost 0 bases and the V segment lost 7 bases, leaving 9 bases of the junction unmatched. Germline V gives CDR1 GTSNPN, CDR2 SVGIG (reference sequence). CDR3 amino acids: CASPNRGQTNYGYTF. Written as DNA, the CDR3 is TGTGCCTCCCCAAACAGGGGGCAAACTAACTATGGCTACACCTTC.

The rearrangement joins TRBV28 to TRBJ2-3, with D possibly TRBD2 on 5 matching bases. Germline assignment: CDR1 MDHEN and CDR2 SYDVKM. This CDR3 contains 14 residues. With 7 bases removed from V and 6 bases from J, the gap between germline ends came to 17 bases. CDR3 nucleotides: TGTGCCAGCAAGGTCGGGGAGAGGAGGGATACGCAGTATTTT. This encodes CASKVGERRDTQYF. Using reference TRBV28 and TRBJ2-3 for the parts outside the CDR3, the full variable domain is DVKVTQSSRYLVKRTGEKVFLECVQDMDHENMFWYRQDPGLGLRLIYFSYDVKMKEKGDIPEGYSVSREKKERFSLILESASTNQTSMYLCASKVGERRDTQYFGPGTRLTVL.

J is TRBJ2-5 and V is TRBV27, with 9 bases identical to TRBD1. Unmatched junction bases numbered 5, after V lost 4 bases and J lost 5 bases. Germline V gives CDR1 MNHEY, CDR2 SMNVEV (reference sequence). The CDR3 has 14 amino acids. The CDR3 sequence is CASSSDRGGETQYF. The CDR3 DNA reads as TGTGCCAGCAGTTCGGACAGGGGAGGGGAGACCCAGTACTTC.

The chain has TRBV9 and TRBJ2-4; D might be TRBD2 (5 bases). V was cut by 6 bases and J by 0 bases, with 13 bases left in between. Germline loops: CDR1 SGDLS, CDR2 YYNGEE. This CDR3 has 15 amino acids. The CDR3 reads CASTYQRRAKNIQYF. The CDR3 nucleotides read TGTGCCAGCACGTACCAGCGGAGAGCCAAAAACATTCAGTACTTC. The variable domain in full, with the rest retrieved from reference TRBV9 and TRBJ2-4, is DSGVTQTPKHLITATGQRVTLRCSPRSGDLSVYWYQQSLDQGLQFLIQYYNGEERAKGNILERFSAQQFPDLHSELNLSSLELGDSALYFCASTYQRRAKNIQYFGAGTRLSVL.

This clone has a single count. This chain links TRBV3-1 (or the pseudogene TRBV3-2) with TRBJ2-2, with TRBD1 as a possible D gene (5 bases). The CDR3 length is 16 residues. V gave up 1 base and J gave up 0 bases, with 9 bases separating them. Germline V gene data show CDR1 as LGHDT and CDR2 as YNNKEL (reference sequence). CDR3: CASSQVPGPNTGELFF. The CDR3 nucleotides are TGTGCCAGCAGCCAAGTACCAGGGCCGAACACCGGGGAGCTGTTTTTT.

The rearrangement links TRBV6-5 to TRBJ2-3, with D unclear. The germline V gene has CDR1 MNHEY and CDR2 SVGAGI. The CDR3 totals 11 residues. Trimming shortened V by 8 bases and J by 4 bases, and 7 bases separated the two germline ends. CDR3 bases: TGTGCCAGCTCCAACTCAGATACGCAGTATTTT. Translation: CASSNSDTQYF.

This clone was found once. The rearrangement uses TRBV7-2 and TRBJ2-1, with 11 bases aligning to TRBD2. The V segment lost 4 bases and the J segment 4 bases; nucleotides outside the gene matches: 6. The CDR3 extends over 16 amino acids. Germline V gene lookup returns CDR1 SGHTA and CDR2 FQGNSA. CDR3 sequence: CASSYSTSGAYNEQFF. CDR3 DNA sequence: TGTGCCAGCAGCTATTCGACTAGCGGGGCTTACAATGAGCAGTTCTTC.

The V gene is TRBV5-1, the J gene TRBJ1-1; D is possibly TRBD1 (6 bases). CDR1 is SGHRS and CDR2 is YFSETQ in the germline V gene. V was shortened by 4 bases and J by 1 base, with 8 bases between the two germline ends. This CDR3 region has 13 residues. This chain's CDR3 is CASSRGQNTEAFF. The CDR3 DNA is TGCGCCAGCAGCCGGGGACAGAACACTGAAGCTTTCTTT.

The chain employs TRBV7-3 and TRBJ2-2; D unresolved. The V end was cut by 5 bases, the J end by 0 bases, with 13 bases between. In germline, CDR1 is SGHTA, CDR2 FQGTGA. The CDR3 spans 16 residues. CDR3 loop: CASSQISGPNTGELFF. The DNA of the CDR3 is TGTGCCAGCAGCCAAATCAGTGGGCCGAACACCGGGGAGCTGTTTTTT. Together with reference TRBV7-3 and TRBJ2-2, the CDR3 gives the full variable domain: GAGVSQTPSNKVTEKGKYVELRCDPISGHTALYWYRQSLGQGPEFLIYFQGTGAADDSGLPNDRFFAVRPEGSVSTLKIQRTERGDSAVYLCASSQISGPNTGELFFGEGSRLTVL.

CDR3 nucleotide sequence: TGTGCCTGGAGTCCTCCCTCGACAAAATCTTACGAGCAGTACTTC. It yields the protein CAWSPPSTKSYEQYF. The chain is built from TRBV30 and TRBJ2-7; D unresolved. This CDR3 has 15 amino acids. Trimming cost V 2 bases and J 4 bases, with 18 bases left between them. CDR1 and CDR2 from the germline V gene are GTSNPN and SVGIG (reference sequence).

The table lists this clone with a few counts. The CDR3 DNA is TGTGCCAGCAGCCGATTTCGGGACACTGAAGCTTTCTTT. This translates into CASSRFRDTEAFF. V usage is TRBV12-3 or TRBV12-4 and J usage is TRBJ1-1; D unclear. The CDR3 extends over 13 amino acids. The germline V and J ends were trimmed by 6 bases and 3 bases, with 11 bases remaining between them.

The chain employs TRBV5-6 and TRBJ2-7; no clear D. This CDR3 contains 12 residues. The germline V gene encodes CDR1 SGHDT and CDR2 YYEEEE. The ends were cut back, 3 bases at V and 3 bases at J, with 7 bases in the middle. CDR3 protein: CASSSLIYEQYF. DNA for the CDR3: TGTGCCAGCAGCTCCTTAATCTACGAGCAGTACTTC.

This chain links TRBV28 with TRBJ2-2, with D perhaps TRBD1 (5 bases). CDR3 length: 11 amino acids. The V gene's germline CDR1 is MDHEN and CDR2 SYDVKM. Between the trimmed V and J ends, which lost 8 bases and 8 bases, there was a span of 9 bases. The CDR3 DNA follows: TGTGCCAGCGGGAAGGGGGGGGAGCTGTTTTTT. It encodes CASGKGGELFF.

The V gene is TRBV5-1, the J gene TRBJ2-5; D gene uncertain. This CDR3 spans 13 amino acids. The V end lost 4 bases, the J end lost 2 bases, and 9 bases lay between the germline ends. The V gene's germline CDR1 is SGHRS and CDR2 YFSETQ. DNA for the CDR3: TGCGCCAGCAGCACAGCCCCACAAGAGACCCAGTACTTC. Its protein product is CASSTAPQETQYF.

This clone showed up just once. The rearrangement uses TRBV24-1 and TRBJ1-2, with 8 bases that match TRBD1. CDR1 and CDR2 (germline): KGHDR, SFDVKD. With 7 bases clipped from V and 5 bases from J, the junction kept 5 bases outside the gene matches. CDR3 length: 13 residues. The CDR3 DNA is TGTGCCACCAGCCGGACAGGGCTTTATGGCTACACCTTC. Its protein product is CATSRTGLYGYTF.

In regard to this clone: The same CDR3 also results from other DNA sequences found in this sample. In DNA form, the CDR3 reads TGTGCCAGCAGTCGCAGGACAGATACGCAGTATTTT. Protein: CASSRRTDTQYF. The genes are TRBV12-3 or TRBV12-4 and TRBJ2-3; D gene ambiguous. The CDR3 spans 12 residues. Between the trimmed V and J ends, which lost 5 bases and 3 bases, there was a span of 6 bases.

In nucleotides, the CDR3 is TGTGCCATCAGTGATCTTCAAGGTTCTAGCTCCTACAATGAGCAGTTCTTC. Its translation: CAISDLQGSSSYNEQFF. This chain links TRBV10-3 with TRBJ2-1, with D unclear. Trimming removed 3 bases at V and 0 bases at J, with 15 bases between. This CDR3 comprises 17 residues. Germline CDR1 and CDR2: ENHRY and SYGVKD.

This chain connects TRBV7-9 to TRBJ1-2; possibly TRBD1 for D (6 bases). The V gene's germline CDR1 is SEHNR and CDR2 FQNEAQ (reference sequence). CDR3 length: 14 amino acids. V dropped 4 bases and J dropped 4 bases, with 13 bases sitting between them. The CDR3, as DNA: TGTGCCAGCAGCTATTTGGACAGCCTCTATGGCTACACCTTC. It translates to CASSYLDSLYGYTF.

This chain connects TRBV10-3 to TRBJ2-4, with D possibly being TRBD2 (5 bases). The CDR3 extends over 14 amino acids. V lost 3 bases and J lost 8, with 14 bases in between. CDR1 is ENHRY and CDR2 is SYGVKD in the germline V gene. CDR3 amino acids: CAISEMGSQDIQYF. As DNA, the CDR3 is TGTGCCATCAGTGAAATGGGGAGTCAGGACATTCAGTACTTC.